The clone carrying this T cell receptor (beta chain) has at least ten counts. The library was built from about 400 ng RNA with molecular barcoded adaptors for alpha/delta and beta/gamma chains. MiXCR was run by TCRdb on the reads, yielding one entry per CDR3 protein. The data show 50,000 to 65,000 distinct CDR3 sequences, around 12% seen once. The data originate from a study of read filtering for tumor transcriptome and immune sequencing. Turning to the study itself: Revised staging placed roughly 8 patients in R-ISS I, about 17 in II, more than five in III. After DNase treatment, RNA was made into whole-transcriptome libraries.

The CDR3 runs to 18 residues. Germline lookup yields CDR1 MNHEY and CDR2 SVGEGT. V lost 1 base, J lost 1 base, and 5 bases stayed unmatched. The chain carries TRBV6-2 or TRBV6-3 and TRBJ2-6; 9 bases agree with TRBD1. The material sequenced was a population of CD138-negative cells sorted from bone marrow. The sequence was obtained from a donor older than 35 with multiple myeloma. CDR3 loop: CASSYFRDRGSGANVLTF. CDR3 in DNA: TGTGCCAGCAGTTACTTCCGAGACAGGGGGTCTGGGGCCAACGTCCTGACTTTC.